The present T cell receptor beta chain was sequenced within a study of Graves' ophthalmopathy and Graves' hyperthyroidism (dated by TCRdb to the late 2010s). In the study overall: Peripheral blood was collected at initial diagnosis, prior to any treatment. TCR beta repertoire signatures were used to distinguish Graves' ophthalmopathy from Graves' hyperthyroidism and to predict progression to ophthalmopathy. In total, some 130 blood samples were TCR-sequenced: some 40 ophthalmopathy, some 80 hyperthyroidism and approximately 17 hyperthyroidism-to-ophthalmopathy patients. To explore V-J signatures that distinguish ophthalmopathy from hyperthyroidism, a discovery set of 95 to 100 patients was enrolled, made up of 40 to 45 with ophthalmopathy and under 65 with stable hyperthyroidism. The independent validation cohort included 18 to 20 hyperthyroidism patients plus 17 patients who later progressed from hyperthyroidism to ophthalmopathy. In roughly 6 hyperthyroidism patients, T-cell repertoires of thyroid tissue and blood were compared. Following sample collection, hyperthyroidism patients were given methimazole at a starting dose of 30 mg daily, and ophthalmopathy patients were given high-dose intravenous methylprednisolone. The 75 to 100 discovery patients were randomly split 7:3 into training and test sets.

Trimming takes 3 bases off V and 2 bases off J; junction bases not matched to a gene: 9. Its CDR3 holds 16 amino acids, cysteine through phenylalanine. The kept DNA is CDR3 alone, 48 bases in frame from the first base. CDR1 and CDR2 are drawn from the germline V gene: SQVTM, ANQGSEA. Hyperthyroidism was defined as stable when no progression to ophthalmopathy occurred within 18 months of follow-up. Hyperthyroidism patients were newly diagnosed, with disease duration under 2 months, and aged 18 to 65 years. Patients were excluded if they had other autoimmune diseases, uncontrolled infections, pregnancy or lactation. Clinical symptoms, serum thyroxine, TRAb, thyroid ultrasound and orbital computed tomography were used for diagnosis. PBMCs were isolated from 7.5 to 10 ml of fresh peripheral blood by Ficoll-Paque density gradient centrifugation. Total RNA was extracted with Trizol reagent and quality-checked on an Agilent 2100 Bioanalyzer.

This clonotype showed up just a few times. Its antigen remains undetermined. The input lacks base qualities; no much larger clone sits a single base away. TCR beta CDR3 regions were amplified from RNA transcripts for repertoire sequencing. A first-round RT-PCR used HTBI primers with the Qiagen OneStep RT-PCR kit, followed by a second-round multiplex PCR, size selection and purification. Sequencing of the libraries was carried out on an Illumina HiSeq2000 in paired-end mode with 100 bp reads. In the original analysis: Reads were processed with SOAPnuke, discarding reads with adapters, uncalled bases, mean Phred below 15, or no exact constant-primer or identifier match. High-quality paired reads were merged with COPE v1.2.5. Each unique nucleotide sequence was defined as a clonotype, and clonotypes were aligned to IMGT TRB V, D and J references with MiTCR v1.1. The analysis was limited to V-J combinations with a frequency above 0.0001, which together covered 99.2% of repertoires. For each V-J combination, a TCR clonal expansion and chaos score was defined as the ratio of F50 clonal expansion to chaos observed in the TCRdist matrix. Welch's t-statistics and random forest were used to narrow the features down to more than 10 V-J combinations, which were then fed into a naive Bayes classifier. The Morisita-Horn index was used to measure how similar the thyroid and blood repertoires were. Through fastp at Q25 and MiXCR, TCRdb rebuilt clones from the public reads, retaining in-frame beta chains. Rows merge per CDR3 protein into single entries with the most common DNA and genes. V and J calls and clone size were set by TCRdb, not the authors. In this sample the table shows hundreds of thousands of distinct CDR3 sequences, 22% of which occur a single time. Together, the top ten hold about 6.6% of the sample.

The research as a whole found: The 13-signature model separated ophthalmopathy from stable hyperthyroidism with approximately 90% sensitivity and about 81% specificity in cross-validation, and 80%/75% in the test set. In validation, the model predicted ophthalmopathy progression with 55% to 71% sensitivity and less than 80% specificity; roughly 12 predicted patients were CT-confirmed with GO in a median of around 6 months. No statistical method was used to set the sample size in advance, and the investigators knew which group each participant was assigned to. Most of the expanded thyroid clonotypes with a frequency above 0.001 were also detected in blood, and it was suggested that the thyroid immune response may be reflected by blood repertoires.

The clonotype was recovered from a woman between 18 and 29 years old with stable Graves' hyperthyroidism. Some clones in this sample may be carry-over from other donors' samples. Donor details come from another sample of the same person, matched by shared clones. Sequences were obtained from peripheral blood. This receptor chain uses TRBV29-1 and TRBJ2-3; TRBD2 matches 9 bases in the middle. The CDR3 reads as follows: CSVDNSGSPLTDTQYF. The nucleotides read TGCAGCGTTGATAATAGCGGGAGCCCTCTCACAGATACGCAGTATTTT.